This T cell receptor (beta chain) was recorded in a study of OX40 agonist ivuxolimab in advanced cancers. Study-wide background: People in dose escalation had one of these cancers: hepatocellular carcinoma, melanoma, renal cell or head and neck cancer.

Study-wide findings and caveats: The authors did not determine the antigen specificity of the expanded peripheral T cells.

This clone has just one count. Its antigen is as yet unknown. Trimming removed 7 bases from V and 3 bases from J; junction bases left unmatched: 8. The CDR3 covers 15 residues. Germline values: CDR1 SEHNR, CDR2 FQNEAQ (reference sequence). The data were produced by immunoSEQ multiplex PCR, yet TCRdb's version contains in-frame clones alone and is incomplete. Here the sample spans 15,000 to 25,000 clones, 83% being singletons. Sequencing used CD4+ or CD8+ T cells sorted from blood, obtained in a trial of the OX40 agonist ivuxolimab. The receptor was isolated from an adult with an advanced solid tumor such as melanoma, head and neck, liver or kidney cancer. The rearrangement links TRBV7-9 to TRBJ1-2; 10 nucleotides align to TRBD1. The CDR3 loop reads CASNQDGTGDYGYTF. CDR3 in DNA: TGTGCCAGCAACCAGGACGGGACAGGGGACTATGGCTACACCTTC.